Sequencing of this T cell receptor (beta chain) was carried out in a study of metastatic and nonmetastatic thyroid tumors. Study overall: From malignant and benign thyroid patients, repertoires in blood and in tumor or nodule tissue were compared. Findings and limits, study-wide: It was reported that TCR beta diversity was significantly higher in malignant thyroid tumors than benign nodules, in blood and tumor.

Per the original methods: Using the CDR3 differences seen across clinicopathological groups, the authors built a distant-metastasis classifier for papillary thyroid cancer, which was meant to discriminate distant-metastatic patients. MiXCR reprocessed the PCR reads for TCRdb. These V and J calls derive from TCRdb rather than the authors' analysis. Of 11,000 or so clones listed, about 32% are singletons. Germline lookup yields CDR1 MNHEY and CDR2 SVGEGT. The CDR3 is 11 amino acids. Notes on this clone: Its antigen is currently unknown. A read error may account for a junction end that differs from germline. The sample contains more than one DNA sequence encoding this CDR3.

No treatment had been given to any patient before thyroid surgery. This chain connects TRBV6-2 or TRBV6-3 to TRBJ1-1; no clear D. Sequenced material: tumor tissue. This TCR was recovered from a female donor with papillary thyroid cancer or a benign thyroid nodule (not recorded which). Some clones in this sample may be carry-over from other donors' samples. Written as DNA, the CDR3 is TGTGCCAGCATCCAGAACACTGAGGCTTCCTTT. This codes for CASIQNTEASF.